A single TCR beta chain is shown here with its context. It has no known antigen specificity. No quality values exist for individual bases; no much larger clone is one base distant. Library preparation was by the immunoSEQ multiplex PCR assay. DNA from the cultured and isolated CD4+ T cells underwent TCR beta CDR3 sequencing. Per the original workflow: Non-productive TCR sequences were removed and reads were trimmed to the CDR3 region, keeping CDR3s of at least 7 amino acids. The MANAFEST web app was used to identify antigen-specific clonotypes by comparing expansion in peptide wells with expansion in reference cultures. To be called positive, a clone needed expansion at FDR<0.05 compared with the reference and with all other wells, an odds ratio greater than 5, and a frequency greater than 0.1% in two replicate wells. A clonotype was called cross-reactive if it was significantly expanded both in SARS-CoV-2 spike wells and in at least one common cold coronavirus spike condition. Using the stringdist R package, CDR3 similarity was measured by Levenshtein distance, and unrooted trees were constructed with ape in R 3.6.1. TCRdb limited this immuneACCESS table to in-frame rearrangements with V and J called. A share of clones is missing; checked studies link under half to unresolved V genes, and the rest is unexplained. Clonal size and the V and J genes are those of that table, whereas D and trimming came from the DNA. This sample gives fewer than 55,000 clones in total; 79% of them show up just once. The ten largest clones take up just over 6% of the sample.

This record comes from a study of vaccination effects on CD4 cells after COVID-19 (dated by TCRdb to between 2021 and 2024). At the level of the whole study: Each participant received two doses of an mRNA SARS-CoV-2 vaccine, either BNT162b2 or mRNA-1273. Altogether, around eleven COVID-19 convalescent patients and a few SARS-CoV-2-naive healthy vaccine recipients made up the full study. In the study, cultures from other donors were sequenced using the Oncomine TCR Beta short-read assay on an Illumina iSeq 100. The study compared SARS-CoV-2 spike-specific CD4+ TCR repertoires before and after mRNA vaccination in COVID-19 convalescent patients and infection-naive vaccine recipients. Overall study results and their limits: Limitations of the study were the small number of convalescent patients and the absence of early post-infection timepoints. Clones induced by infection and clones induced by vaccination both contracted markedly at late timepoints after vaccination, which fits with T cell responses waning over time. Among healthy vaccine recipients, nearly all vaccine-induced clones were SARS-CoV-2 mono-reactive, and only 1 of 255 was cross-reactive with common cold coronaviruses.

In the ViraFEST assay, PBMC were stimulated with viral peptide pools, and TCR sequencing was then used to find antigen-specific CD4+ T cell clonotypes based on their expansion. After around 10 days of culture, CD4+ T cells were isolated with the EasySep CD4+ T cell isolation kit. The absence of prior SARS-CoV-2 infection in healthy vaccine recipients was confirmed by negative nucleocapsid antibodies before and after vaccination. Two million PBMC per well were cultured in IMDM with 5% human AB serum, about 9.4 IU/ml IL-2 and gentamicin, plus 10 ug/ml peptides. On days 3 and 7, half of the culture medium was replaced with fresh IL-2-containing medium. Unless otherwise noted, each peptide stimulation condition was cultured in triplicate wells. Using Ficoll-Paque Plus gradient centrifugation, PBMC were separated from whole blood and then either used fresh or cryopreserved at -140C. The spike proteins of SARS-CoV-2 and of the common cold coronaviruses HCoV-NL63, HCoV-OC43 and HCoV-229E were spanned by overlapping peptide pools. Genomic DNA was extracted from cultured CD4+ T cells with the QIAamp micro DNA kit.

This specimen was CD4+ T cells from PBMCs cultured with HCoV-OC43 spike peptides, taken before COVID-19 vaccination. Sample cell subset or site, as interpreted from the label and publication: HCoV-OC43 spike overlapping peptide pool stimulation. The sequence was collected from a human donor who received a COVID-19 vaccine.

The CDR3 protein is CASSFSLYNGYTF. The bases read TGTGCCAGCAGTTTCTCCCTTTACAATGGCTACACCTTC. Rearrangement joined TRBV27 to TRBJ1-2, with the identity of the D gene unclear. Counted from cysteine to phenylalanine, this CDR3 has 13 amino acids. The sequence is cut down to CDR3 DNA, 39 bases in frame from base 1. CDR1 and CDR2 are drawn from the germline V gene (reference sequence): MNHEY, SMNVEV. The junction shows trimming of 3 bases on V and 6 bases on J, plus 11 bases between the germline ends.